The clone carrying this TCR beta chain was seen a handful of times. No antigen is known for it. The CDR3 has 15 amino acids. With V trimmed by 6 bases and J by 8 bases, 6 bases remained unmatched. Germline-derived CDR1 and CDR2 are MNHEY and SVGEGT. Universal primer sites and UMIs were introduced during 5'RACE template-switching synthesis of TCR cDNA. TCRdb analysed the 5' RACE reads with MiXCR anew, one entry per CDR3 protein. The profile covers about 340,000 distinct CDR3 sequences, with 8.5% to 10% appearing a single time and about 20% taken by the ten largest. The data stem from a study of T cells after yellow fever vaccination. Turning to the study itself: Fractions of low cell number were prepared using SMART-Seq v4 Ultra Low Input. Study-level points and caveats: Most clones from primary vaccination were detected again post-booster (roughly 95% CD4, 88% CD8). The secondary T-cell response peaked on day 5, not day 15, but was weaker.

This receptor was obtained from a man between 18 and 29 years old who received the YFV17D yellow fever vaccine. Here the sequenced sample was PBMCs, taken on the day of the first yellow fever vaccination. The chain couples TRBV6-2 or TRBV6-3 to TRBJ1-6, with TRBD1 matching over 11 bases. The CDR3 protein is CASSLRDRGYSPLHF. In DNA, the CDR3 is TGTGCCAGCAGCCTCCGGGACAGGGGGTATTCACCCCTCCACTTT.